Listed here are 25 T cell receptor beta chains from one sample, sequenced in a study of CD8 T cells in Susac syndrome. An amount of RNA that ranged from roughly 0.45 to 1 ug was reverse transcribed with random hexamers. TCRdb analysed the immunoSEQ multiplex PCR reads with MiXCR anew, one entry per CDR3 protein. The sample includes 150,000 or so distinct CDR3 sequences, 95% of them seen just once. The sample taken for sequencing was CD4+ T cells from PBMCs. Receptor source: a human donor with Susac syndrome.

The chain recombines TRBV19 with TRBJ1-1; D gene unclear. The CDR3 loop spans 15 amino acids. Germline V gene lookup returns CDR1 LNHDA and CDR2 SQIVND (reference sequence). V lost 11 bases and J 1 base, leaving 20 bases between the germline ends. The CDR3 here is CASNELRSGNTEAFF. The CDR3 region has the DNA TGTGCCTCTAACGAATTGCGGAGCGGGAACACTGAAGCTTTCTTT.

V and J are TRBV7-2 and TRBJ1-4; D is possibly TRBD1 (5 bases). CDR1 is SGHTA, CDR2 FQGNSA, per germline. Between the trimmed V and J ends, which lost 0 bases and 8 bases, there was a span of 7 bases. The CDR3 runs 13 residues. CDR3: CASSLAGEEKLFF. In DNA, the CDR3 is TGTGCCAGCAGCTTAGCGGGGGAGGAAAAACTGTTTTTT. The full variable domain, its missing parts supplied by reference TRBV7-2 and TRBJ1-4, is GAGVSQSPSNKVTEKGKDVELRCDPISGHTALYWYRQSLGQGLEFLIYFQGNSAPDKSGLPSDRFSAERTGGSVSTLTIQRTQQEDSAVYLCASSLAGEEKLFFGSGTQLSVL.

The rearrangement uses TRBV9 and TRBJ1-2; D is unclear. With 0 bases removed from V and 7 bases from J, the gap between germline ends came to 13 bases. The CDR3 is 14 amino acids. Germline-derived CDR1 and CDR2 are SGDLS and YYNGEE. Written as DNA, the CDR3 is TGTGCCAGCAGCGTAGAGTACCGCGGTAGTGGCTACACCTTC. Protein product: CASSVEYRGSGYTF.

This clonotype was counted once. The chain combines TRBV5-1 with TRBJ1-2, with D possibly matching TRBD1 (6 bases). Trimming removed 0 bases from V and 2 bases from J, with 8 bases in between. The CDR3 covers 14 residues. CDR1 is SGHRS, CDR2 YFSETQ, per germline. CDR3 loop: CASSLEGGNYGYTF. CDR3 DNA sequence: TGCGCCAGCAGCTTGGAAGGGGGAAACTATGGCTACACCTTC.

The CDR3 here is CASAQGQGPNNEQFF. In nucleotides, the CDR3 is TGTGCCAGCGCCCAGGGGCAGGGCCCCAACAATGAGCAGTTCTTC. The chain joins TRBV12-3 or TRBV12-4 to TRBJ2-1, with D possibly matching TRBD1 (6 bases). V lost 8 bases, J lost 5 bases, and 19 bases lay in between. The CDR3 runs to 15 residues.

The chain joins TRBV3-1 to TRBJ2-7, with 10 bases lining up with TRBD2. The germline V gene encodes CDR1 LGHDT and CDR2 YNNKEL (reference sequence). The CDR3 totals 14 residues. V gave up 7 bases and J gave up 5 bases; unmatched junction bases: 8. The CDR3 nucleotides are TGTGCCAGCACCCCCCTAGCGGGGGCCAACGAGCAGTACTTC. Protein sequence: CASTPLAGANEQYF.

In nucleotides, the CDR3 is TGTGCCAGCACAGGGGGGACTAACTATGGCTACACCTTC. Translating it yields CASTGGTNYGYTF. The rearrangement joins TRBV3-1 to TRBJ1-2; 7 nucleotides agree with TRBD1. With V trimmed by 7 bases and J by 0 bases, 2 bases remained unmatched. Germline assignment: CDR1 LGHDT and CDR2 YNNKEL (reference sequence). The CDR3 loop spans 13 amino acids.

This clonotype was seen once. The chain couples TRBV19 to TRBJ1-5, with D unresolved. Trimming left V 3 bases short and J 8 bases short, with 8 bases between. The CDR3 has 12 amino acids. Germline CDR1 and CDR2: LNHDA and SQIVND (reference sequence). The CDR3 reads CASSIFTEPQHF. CDR3 DNA: TGTGCCAGTAGTATTTTTACAGAGCCCCAGCATTTT. The whole variable domain, filled in from reference TRBV19 and TRBJ1-5, reads DGGITQSPKYLFRKEGQNVTLSCEQNLNHDAMYWYRQDPGQGLRLIYYSQIVNDFQKGDIAEGYSVSREKKESFPLTVTSAQKNPTAFYLCASSIFTEPQHFGDGTRLSIL.

This clonotype was detected once. The chain is built from TRBV29-1 and TRBJ2-1; 7 bases are a match to TRBD2. The germline V gene encodes CDR1 SQVTM and CDR2 ANQGSEA. With 1 base clipped from V and 4 bases from J, the junction kept 16 bases outside the gene matches. The CDR3 spans 18 residues. For the CDR3, the DNA is TGCAGCGTTGAAGGTAATCGGGTGAGGCTAGCGGATTACAATGAGCAGTTCTTC. Translating it yields CSVEGNRVRLADYNEQFF.

The chain joins TRBV29-1 to TRBJ1-2; D is unresolved. V lost 7 bases to trimming and J lost 3 bases, with 12 bases between them. CDR1 SQVTM and CDR2 ANQGSEA come from the germline V gene. The CDR3 has 12 residues. The CDR3 loop is CSAERVDYGYTF. CDR3 coding DNA: TGCAGCGCCGAGAGGGTAGACTATGGCTACACCTTC.

There are a few counts of this clonotype. The chain joins TRBV20-1 to TRBJ2-1, with no clear D. This CDR3 contains 13 residues. Trimming took 5 bases from V and 0 from J, leaving 8 bases between them. Germline values: CDR1 DFQATT, CDR2 SNEGSKA (reference sequence). The CDR3 protein is CSALASSYNEQFF. The CDR3 DNA follows: TGCAGTGCTCTTGCTAGCTCCTACAATGAGCAGTTCTTC.

A few counts support this clonotype. The chain couples TRBV6-5 to TRBJ2-5, with 8 positions matching TRBD2. CDR3 size: 14 residues. The germline CDR1 and CDR2 sequences are MNHEY and SVGAGI. With 2 bases clipped from V and 4 bases from J, the junction kept 3 bases outside the gene matches. This chain's CDR3 is CASSYRGGPETQYF. The CDR3 DNA sequence: TGTGCCAGCAGTTACCGCGGGGGGCCAGAGACCCAGTACTTC.

The chain employs TRBV2 and TRBJ2-6, with D maybe TRBD1 (5 bases). V lost 5 bases to trimming and J lost 14 bases, with 13 bases between them. CDR1 and CDR2 (germline): SNHLY, FYNNEI. The CDR3 has 12 residues. The CDR3 coding sequence is TGTGCCAGCAGTCGAAGGGGCCAACTCCTGACTTTC. It specifies CASSRRGQLLTF.

The chain carries TRBV30 and TRBJ2-7, with 8 positions matching TRBD1. The CDR3 is 13 amino acids. J gave up 7 bases and V 1 base, and 6 bases lay outside the gene matches. Per the germline V gene, CDR1 is GTSNPN and CDR2 is SVGIG (reference sequence). The CDR3 bases are TGTGCCTGGAGTGGCAGGGGGCAAAGGGAGCAGTACTTC. Translating gives CAWSGRGQREQYF.

The V gene is TRBV20-1, the J gene TRBJ2-3; D possibly uses TRBD1 or TRBD2 (5 bases each). In germline, CDR1 is DFQATT, CDR2 SNEGSKA (reference sequence). The length of the CDR3 is 12 residues. V gave up 5 bases and J gave up 4 bases, with 10 bases separating them. The CDR3 region has the DNA TGCAGTGCTCGGGACCCCCCAGATACGCAGTATTTT. Translation gives CSARDPPDTQYF.

The chain uses TRBV20-1 and TRBJ2-3; D remains unclear. Germline V gene data show CDR1 as DFQATT and CDR2 as SNEGSKA (reference sequence). The CDR3 consists of 12 residues. Deletions cut 3 bases from V and 5 bases from J, with 9 bases between. CDR3 residues: CSASRARDTQYF. For the CDR3, the DNA is TGCAGTGCTAGTAGGGCTCGAGATACGCAGTATTTT.

The rearrangement links TRBV21-1 to TRBJ2-2; TRBD1 was called by the table and not checked on the DNA. TRBV21-1 is assigned pseudogene status. The CDR3 length is 16 residues. CDR3 coding DNA: TGTGCCAGCAGCAAAGGGGGACAGGGGAGCACCGGGGAGCTGTTTTTT. Protein sequence: CASSKGGQGSTGELFF.

This chain links TRBV12-5 with TRBJ2-5; unclear D gene. Deletions cut 3 bases from V and 4 bases from J, with 3 bases between. The V gene's germline CDR1 is LGHNT and CDR2 FRNRAP. The CDR3 totals 11 residues. The CDR3 loop is CASGFIETQYF. Here the CDR3 DNA reads TGTGCTAGTGGTTTCATAGAGACCCAGTACTTC.

This clonotype was counted a single time. The V and J genes are TRBV12-5 and TRBJ1-2; D remains ambiguous. Trimming stripped 7 bases from V and 4 bases from J, with 13 bases between. The CDR3 sequence is 13 residues long. Germline assignment: CDR1 LGHNT and CDR2 FRNRAP. CDR3 bases: TGTGCTAGTGCTCTAACTTTTGGCTATGGCTACACCTTC. It specifies CASALTFGYGYTF. Drawing the rest from reference TRBV12-5 and TRBJ1-2, the complete variable domain is DARVTQTPRHKVTEMGQEVTMRCQPILGHNTVFWYRQTMMQGLELLAYFRNRAPLDDSGMPKDRFSAEMPDATLATLKIQPSEPRDSAVYFCASALTFGYGYTFGSGTRLTVV.

This chain connects TRBV7-8 to TRBJ1-2; 7 nucleotides match TRBD1. Trimming at V came to 1 base and at J to 2 bases, leaving 7 bases not matched to a gene. CDR1 and CDR2 (germline): SGHVS, FQNEAQ. The length of the CDR3 is 16 residues. CDR3 in DNA: TGTGCCAGCAGCTTAGGTTTCCCGGGACAGAACTATGGCTACACCTTC. It translates to CASSLGFPGQNYGYTF. The variable domain in full, with the rest retrieved from reference TRBV7-8 and TRBJ1-2, is GAGVSQSPRYKVAKRGQDVALRCDPISGHVSLFWYQQALGQGPEFLTYFQNEAQLDKSGLPSDRFFAERPEGSVSTLKIQRTQQEDSAVYLCASSLGFPGQNYGYTFGSGTRLTVV.

The chain links TRBV12-3 or TRBV12-4 to TRBJ1-3, with unresolved D. The CDR3 has 13 amino acids. Between the trimmed V and J ends, which lost 3 bases and 1 base, there was a span of 4 bases. In nucleotides, the CDR3 is TGTGCCAGCAGTTTTTCATCTGGAAACACCATATATTTT. It is translated as CASSFSSGNTIYF.

The rearrangement links TRBV29-1 to TRBJ1-1; 7 bases match TRBD1. CDR1 is SQVTM, CDR2 ANQGSEA, per germline. V was clipped by 4 bases and J by 9 bases; unmatched bases: 14. There are 14 residues in the CDR3. The CDR3 DNA follows: TGCAGCGTTGCGGCCGCTCCGGGACAGTCGCAAGCTTTCTTT. Amino acid sequence: CSVAAAPGQSQAFF.

This rearrangement joins TRBV20-1 to TRBJ2-1; D not resolved. V was pared by 5 bases and J by 9 bases, with 20 bases between. Looked up from germline, CDR1 is DFQATT and CDR2 is SNEGSKA (reference sequence). The CDR3 sequence is 14 residues long. CDR3 sequence (DNA): TGCAGTGCTCTAAGTACTAACCTAGAGGTTGAGCAGTTCTTC. Protein product: CSALSTNLEVEQFF.

The table lists this clonotype with a count of one. The J gene is TRBJ2-3, the V gene TRBV20-1; D perhaps matches TRBD2 (5 bases). The CDR3 covers 14 residues. CDR1 and CDR2 (germline): DFQATT, SNEGSKA (reference sequence). The V end was cut by 3 bases, the J end by 2 bases, with 12 bases between. The CDR3 coding sequence is TGCAGTGCTAGTGATCGGGAAGCCACAGATACGCAGTATTTT. This codes for CSASDREATDTQYF.

The chain couples TRBV15 to TRBJ2-1; 10 bases match TRBD1. The junction had 4 bases not matched to a gene; V was cut back by 4 bases and J by 1 base. Germline lookup yields CDR1 LNHNV and CDR2 YYDKDF (reference sequence). The CDR3 totals 16 residues. CDR3 sequence: CATSTRQGASYNEQFF. CDR3 nucleotide sequence: TGTGCCACCAGCACCAGACAGGGGGCGTCCTACAATGAGCAGTTCTTC.